This T cell receptor beta chain comes out of a study of T-cell reconstitution after alpha-beta-depleted transplantation in children. This clonotype came up many times. Preparation of the TCRbeta library used unique molecular identifiers. From the PCR reads, TCRdb called clonotypes with MiXCR, one entry per CDR3 protein. Here the sample spans about 340,000 distinct CDR3 sequences, about an eighth being singletons. The germline V gene encodes CDR1 SQVTM and CDR2 ANQGSEA. V gave up 3 bases and J gave up 3 bases, with 10 bases separating them. This CDR3 has 13 residues. The chain links TRBV29-1 to TRBJ2-3, with no clear D. This specimen was PBMCs, taken from the stem cell graft. This sequence originates from a human donor who donated a stem cell graft to a child with Fanconi anemia. CDR3 region: CSVESGRTDTQYF. The DNA for the CDR3 is TGCAGCGTTGAGTCGGGCCGGACAGATACGCAGTATTTT.